One sample yielded the 9 T cell receptor beta chains listed below, sequenced in a study of tumor-infiltrating lymphocytes in primary liver carcinoma. Blood RNA was derived from unsorted whole blood, and germline DNA was extracted too. The authors made TCR beta cDNA from 450 to 600 ng total RNA with a constant-region primer. Generation of the TCR beta libraries relied on three nested multiplex PCR rounds using slightly modified ARM-PCR. The first two PCR rounds used TRBV1-TRBV30 forward primers with a C-beta reverse primer, around 10 cycles each. TCRdb re-called the multiplex PCR reads with MiXCR, one entry per CDR3 protein. Here the sample spans approximately 340,000 distinct CDR3 sequences, 65% being singletons. Material: peripheral blood. The receptors were sampled from a middle-aged man with primary liver carcinoma and hepatitis B virus infection.

Remarks on this clonotype: The germline gene is not matched at one end of the junction; a read error may be the cause. The chain combines TRBV11-2 with TRBJ1-5; tentatively, D is TRBD1 (6 bases). Germline V CDR1 and CDR2: SGHAT, FQNNGV. The CDR3 has 13 amino acids. The CDR3, as DNA: TGTGACAGCAGCTCTAACAGGGATCAGCCCCAGCACTTT. Translation gives CDSSSNRDQPQHF.

The chain joins TRBV28 to TRBJ2-3; the match to TRBD2 covers 15 bases. V lost 2 bases to trimming and J lost 2 bases; unmatched junction nucleotides: 5. There are 18 residues in the CDR3. Per the germline V gene, CDR1 is MDHEN and CDR2 is SYDVKM. The CDR3 coding sequence is TGTGCCAGCAGTTTAGGACTAGCGGGAGGGCGGACCACAGATACGCAGTATTTT. Its protein is CASSLGLAGGRTTDTQYF. Looking up the rest from reference TRBV28 and TRBJ2-3 gives the full variable domain: DVKVTQSSRYLVKRTGEKVFLECVQDMDHENMFWYRQDPGLGLRLIYFSYDVKMKEKGDIPEGYSVSREKKERFSLILESASTNQTSMYLCASSLGLAGGRTTDTQYFGPGTRLTVL.

This chain uses TRBV24-1 with TRBJ1-2, with 7 bases fitting TRBD1. The CDR3 has 15 residues. V trimming: 7 bases; J trimming: 3 bases; junction bases outside the gene matches: 10. In germline, CDR1 is KGHDR, CDR2 SFDVKD. CDR3 loop: CATSSSRGSDYGYTF. The CDR3 DNA sequence: TGTGCCACCAGCTCTAGCAGGGGGTCGGACTATGGCTACACCTTC.

The rearrangement links TRBV6-2 or TRBV6-3 to TRBJ2-7; D gene ambiguous. Trimming removed 6 bases at V and 6 bases at J, with 9 bases between. The CDR3 has 11 amino acids. The germline gives CDR1 MNHEY, CDR2 SVGEGT. CDR3 in DNA: TGTGCCAGCAGCCTTTGGGGCGAGCAGTACTTC. Encoded protein: CASSLWGEQYF.

On this clonotype itself: Just one base apart from a much larger clone, this may be a read error. The V gene is TRBV6-1, the J gene TRBJ1-6; TRBD1 is a possible D gene (5 bases). This CDR3 region has 15 residues. Germline V gene sequence: CDR1 MNHNS, CDR2 SASEGT. The CDR3 bases are TGTGCCGGCAGTGAAGGGGATCTTAGGAATTCACCCCTCCACTTT. It encodes CAGSEGDLRNSPLHF.

Regarding this clonotype: Sequence at one end of the junction differs from germline and may be a read error. This chain connects TRBV11-2 to TRBJ2-5, with D unresolved. The CDR3 contains 13 residues. Germline V gene sequence: CDR1 SGHAT, CDR2 FQNNGV. The CDR3 protein is CVSSRVIEETQYF. The CDR3 nucleotides read TGTGTCAGCAGCCGCGTAATCGAGGAGACCCAGTACTTC. Variable domain in full (rest from reference TRBV11-2 and TRBJ2-5): EAGVAQSPRYKIIEKRQSVAFWCNPISGHATLYWYQQILGQGPKLLIQFQNNGVVDDSQLPKDRFSAERLKGVDSTLKIQPAKLEDSAVYLCVSSRVIEETQYFGPGTRLLVL.

As for this clonotype: This may stem from a read error, because a much larger clone lies one nucleotide away. The chain joins TRBV12-5 to TRBJ1-2; D may be TRBD1 (5 bases). The germline CDR1 and CDR2 sequences are LGHNT and FRNRAP. V was cut by 7 bases and J by 6 bases, with 12 bases left in between. This CDR3 is built from 12 residues. The CDR3 loop is CASAVGDHGYTF. In DNA form, the CDR3 reads TGTGCTAGTGCTGTTGGGGACCATGGCTACACCTTC.

The count of this clonotype is one. One base away lies a much larger clone, so this may be a sequencing read error. The rearrangement joins TRBV6-2 or TRBV6-3 to TRBJ2-1; no clear D gene. CDR3 size: 15 residues. The germline V gene encodes CDR1 MNHEY and CDR2 SVGEGT. V lost 0 bases and J lost 6, with 12 bases in between. The CDR3 sequence is CASSYSLWMANEQFF. The CDR3 DNA sequence: TGTGCCAGCAGTTACTCTTTATGGATGGCCAATGAGCAGTTCTTC.

Comments on this clonotype: Its ends do not fully match the called genes, so a read error is possible. The chain uses TRBV11-2 and TRBJ2-6, with D maybe TRBD1 (6 bases). The CDR3 runs 15 residues. Germline CDR1 is SGHAT and CDR2 is FQNNGV. The CDR3 sequence: CACSTRGSGTNVLTF. In nucleotides, the CDR3 is TGTGCCTGCAGCACCAGGGGCTCTGGGACCAACGTCCTGACTTTC.